Listed below are T cell receptor beta chains from one sample, sequenced in a study of cytomegalovirus exposure and HLA in healthy donors. Repertoires were generated with immunoSEQ multiplex PCR, while TCRdb's copy carries only in-frame clones and drops some. The repertoire includes about 150,000 clones, roughly 80% of them detected once, and roughly 4% sits in the top ten. The sequencing sample was made of PBMCs. The origin of the receptors is a woman aged 40 to 50 in good health and CMV-seronegative. The CDR3 runs from the conserved cysteine through the conserved F or W. Each record gives: D gene, clone size, J gene, V gene, CDR3 DNA, CDR3 protein. D genes are given only for firm matches. Clone size is given for some rows only: seen once, a few or many times, or a class if the clone is expanded.

. once TRBJ2-5 TRBV11-2 TGTGCCAGCAGCTTGGCCGGAGGGACCCAAGAGACCCAGTACTTC CASSLAGGTQETQYF
TRBD2 . TRBJ2-3 TRBV6-1 TGTGCCAGCAGTGAACTAGCGGGAAGCACAGATACGCAGTATTTT CASSELAGSTDTQYF
. . TRBJ1-2 TRBV10-2 TGCGCCAGCAGTAAGGGGGTCCAGGGTGGCTACACCTTC CASSKGVQGGYTF
. few TRBJ1-1 TRBV6-6 TGTGCCAGCAGACCCGAGACAGTTAACACTGAAGCTTTCTTT CASRPETVNTEAFF
. . TRBJ2-3 TRBV10-3 TGTGCCATCAGTGTCGGGGGACCAGATACGCAGTATTTT CAISVGGPDTQYF
TRBD2 . TRBJ2-5 TRBV27 TGTGCCAGCAGCCGAGCGGGGGGGGGAAAAGAGACCCAGTACTTC CASSRAGGGKETQYF
TRBD1 . TRBJ2-3 TRBV10-1 TGCGCCAGCAGTCTCCCCAGGGGGCCCCATAGCACAGATACGCAGTATTTT CASSLPRGPHSTDTQYF
. . TRBJ2-1 TRBV28 TGTGCCAGCAGTTTACCTATCTACAATGAGCAGTTCTTC CASSLPIYNEQFF
. . TRBJ1-2 TRBV11-2 TGTGCCAGCAGCTTAGAGGGGGGTTGGCAGGGCAATGGCTACACCTTC CASSLEGGWQGNGYTF
TRBD2 . TRBJ2-1 TRBV11-2 TGTGCCAGCAGCTTAAAGTTGAGGACTAGCGACTACAATGAGCAGTTCTTC CASSLKLRTSDYNEQFF
. . TRBJ1-4 TRBV6-6 TGTGCCAGCAGTTACTCTGGGGGGGGAAATGAAAAACTGTTTTTT CASSYSGGGNEKLFF
TRBD1 . TRBJ2-1 TRBV2 TGTGCCAGCAGACAGGGGGATTACAATGAGCAGTTCTTC CASRQGDYNEQFF
TRBD1 few TRBJ2-1 TRBV5-1 TGCGCCAGCAGCGGGACAGCTGAGCAGTTCTTC CASSGTAEQFF
. . TRBJ1-5 TRBV7-8 TGTGCCAGCAGCCCTGAGCGGGTCCCCAGAAATAGCAATCAGCCCCAGCATTTT CASSPERVPRNSNQPQHF
TRBD1 . TRBJ1-1 TRBV30 TGTGCCTGGAGTACCCAGGGGGGCACTGAAGCTTTCTTT CAWSTQGGTEAFF
TRBD2 once TRBJ2-1 TRBV5-1 TGCGCCAGCAGCCGCACTAGCGGGGCCAATGAGCAGTTCTTC CASSRTSGANEQFF